A single sample gave rise to the 29 T cell receptor beta chains below, sequenced in a study of shared clonotypes between healthy human individuals. Sequenced by immunoSEQ multiplex PCR; TCRdb stores in-frame clones only, minus some. The table has approximately 92,000 clones, approximately 63% seen once. Sequenced sample: memory CD8+ T cells sorted from blood. Subset specified: CD45RO+ cells pooled with CCR7-negative TemRA cells. These receptors all stem from a young man in good health.

The chain joins TRBV10-2 to TRBJ2-5; 8 bases align to TRBD2. Germline CDR1 WSHSY, CDR2 SAAADI. With V trimmed by 1 base and J by 1 base, 5 bases remained unmatched. This CDR3 region has 16 residues. The CDR3 is CASSELIAGLQETQYF. In DNA, the CDR3 is TGCGCCAGCAGTGAGTTGATAGCGGGACTCCAAGAGACCCAGTACTTC.

The CDR3 loop reads CASSFEGLRETQYF. The CDR3 DNA follows: TGCGCCAGCAGCTTCGAGGGATTGAGGGAGACCCAGTACTTC. V is TRBV5-1 and J is TRBJ2-5, with D maybe TRBD2 (5 bases). This CDR3 is 14 amino acids long. The V end lost 2 bases, the J end lost 5 bases, and 13 bases lay between the germline ends. Germline CDR1 and CDR2: SGHRS and YFSETQ.

The chain combines TRBV18 with TRBJ2-1; the D is unclear. Germline loops: CDR1 KGHSH, CDR2 LQKENI. The V gene lost 5 bases and the J gene lost 6 bases, with 11 bases spanning the gap. The CDR3 is 13 amino acids. In DNA form, the CDR3 reads TGTGCCAGCTCATCTAAAATGACCAATGAGCAGTTCTTC. This sequence encodes CASSSKMTNEQFF.

The genes are TRBV5-4 and TRBJ2-7; 11 nucleotides agree with TRBD2. V was clipped by 1 base and J by 6 bases; unmatched bases: 9. The CDR3 is 16 amino acids. Per germline, CDR1 SGHNT and CDR2 YYREEE (reference sequence). The CDR3 nucleotides read TGTGCCAGCAGCTTGACTATAGCGGGAGGGGCCACCGAGCAGTACTTC. It encodes CASSLTIAGGATEQYF.

The chain has TRBV6-5 and TRBJ2-3; D may be TRBD1 (6 bases). The CDR3 covers 15 residues. V dropped 6 bases and J dropped 4 bases, with 17 bases sitting between them. The germline gives CDR1 MNHEY, CDR2 SVGAGI. CDR3: CASRPGTSRADTQYF. The CDR3 bases are TGTGCCAGCAGGCCGGGGACATCGAGAGCAGATACGCAGTATTTT.

The chain is built from TRBV28 and TRBJ2-7, with D possibly being TRBD1 (6 bases). Between the trimmed V and J ends, which lost 5 bases and 0 bases, there was a span of 14 bases. The CDR3 consists of 15 residues. Germline CDR1 reads MDHEN; CDR2 reads SYDVKM. The CDR3 coding sequence is TGTGCCAGCAGTCTCTACCGGGACAACTCCTACGAGCAGTACTTC. This encodes CASSLYRDNSYEQYF.

V and J are TRBV19 and TRBJ2-3; unclear D gene. This CDR3 has 13 residues. The germline V gene has CDR1 LNHDA and CDR2 SQIVND (reference sequence). V gave up 10 bases and J gave up 3 bases, with 14 bases separating them. The CDR3 coding sequence is TGTGCCACCTCCTACCTCCCGACAGATACGCAGTATTTT. Its translation: CATSYLPTDTQYF.

The rearrangement links TRBV27 to TRBJ2-7; D may be TRBD2 (5 bases). The CDR3 sequence is 15 residues long. Looked up from germline, CDR1 is MNHEY and CDR2 is SMNVEV (reference sequence). The V end lost 5 bases, the J end lost 2 bases, and 16 bases lay between the germline ends. DNA for the CDR3: TGTGCCAGCAGTCCGTCACGGGGTTGGACCTACGAGCAGTACTTC. Its protein is CASSPSRGWTYEQYF.

This clone was counted many times. This chain links TRBV2 with TRBJ2-3, with a weak D call TRBD1 (5 bases). V was clipped by 7 bases and J by 3 bases, with 5 bases between them. Germline V gene data show CDR1 as SNHLY and CDR2 as FYNNEI. The CDR3 is made up of 11 amino acids. The CDR3 DNA is TGTGCCAGCAAGGGGACAGATACGCAGTATTTT. Its protein product is CASKGTDTQYF.

Remarks on this clone: Other DNA sequences within the sample encode an identical CDR3. J is TRBJ1-5 and V is TRBV7-2; 8 nucleotides line up with TRBD1. Trimming at V came to 1 base and at J to 4 bases, leaving 6 bases not matched to a gene. The length of the CDR3 is 16 residues. In germline, CDR1 is SGHTA, CDR2 FQGNSA. The CDR3, as DNA: TGTGCCAGCAGCTTAGTTGGACAGGGTCTTAATCAGCCCCAGCATTTT. Translating gives CASSLVGQGLNQPQHF.

The V call is TRBV6-5, the J call TRBJ2-7; TRBD2 agrees at 8 bases. Germline V CDR1 and CDR2: MNHEY, SVGAGI. This CDR3 contains 14 residues. V lost 5 bases, J lost 0 bases, and 3 bases stayed unmatched. The CDR3 bases are TGTGCCAGCAGTACGGGGGGGAGCTCCTACGAGCAGTACTTC. This translates into CASSTGGSSYEQYF.

The count of this clone is one. This chain joins TRBV5-1 and TRBJ2-3, with D perhaps TRBD2 (5 bases). V was cut by 1 base and J by 5 bases, with 14 bases left in between. Germline CDR1 reads SGHRS; CDR2 reads YFSETQ. CDR3 length: 15 amino acids. The CDR3 sequence: CASSLIASLGDTQYF. The CDR3 nucleotides read TGCGCCAGCAGCTTGATCGCTAGCCTGGGAGATACGCAGTATTTT.

The rearrangement links TRBV28 to TRBJ1-1, with D perhaps matching TRBD1 (5 bases). Deletions cut 5 bases from V and 10 bases from J, with 23 bases between. The length of the CDR3 is 15 residues. Germline assignment: CDR1 MDHEN and CDR2 SYDVKM. CDR3 DNA sequence: TGTGCCAGCAGTCCCGAGGGTAATAGGGGAACCAGAGCTTTCTTT. This gives the protein CASSPEGNRGTRAFF.

A single count supports this clone. The chain is built from TRBV19 and TRBJ2-2; D is perhaps TRBD2 (6 bases). The CDR3 covers 15 residues. Per germline, CDR1 LNHDA and CDR2 SQIVND (reference sequence). Trimming cost V 5 bases and J 5 bases, with 15 bases left between them. The DNA for the CDR3 is TGTGCCAGTAGTCTGGGACTCGAGGGAACCGGGGAGCTGTTTTTT. It is translated as CASSLGLEGTGELFF. Looking up the rest from reference TRBV19 and TRBJ2-2 gives the full variable domain: DGGITQSPKYLFRKEGQNVTLSCEQNLNHDAMYWYRQDPGQGLRLIYYSQIVNDFQKGDIAEGYSVSREKKESFPLTVTSAQKNPTAFYLCASSLGLEGTGELFFGEGSRLTVL.

The V and J genes are TRBV29-1 and TRBJ2-5; tentatively, D is TRBD2 (6 bases). The CDR3 contains 14 residues. V was pared by 2 bases and J by 3 bases, with 13 bases between. Germline values: CDR1 SQVTM, CDR2 ANQGSEA. The CDR3 loop is CSVESYRGEETQYF. CDR3 nucleotide sequence: TGCAGCGTTGAAAGTTACCGCGGGGAAGAGACCCAGTACTTC.

The J gene is TRBJ2-1, the V gene TRBV5-5; 14 bases agree with TRBD2. The germline V gene encodes CDR1 SGHKS and CDR2 YYEKEE (reference sequence). This CDR3 is built from 15 residues. Trimming removed 4 bases from V and 8 bases from J; junction bases left unmatched: 5. Here the CDR3 DNA reads TGTGCCAGCAGCCGACTAGCGGGAGGGCCCTATGAGCAGTTCTTC. It specifies CASSRLAGGPYEQFF.

This chain joins TRBV5-4 and TRBJ2-1; D is uncertain. Germline loops: CDR1 SGHNT, CDR2 YYREEE (reference sequence). The CDR3 contains 16 residues. Trimming left V 4 bases short and J 4 bases short, with 18 bases between. This CDR3 is CASSPTTESSYNEQFF. For the CDR3, the DNA is TGTGCCAGCAGCCCCACTACGGAGTCCTCTTACAATGAGCAGTTCTTC.

The J gene is TRBJ2-2, the V gene TRBV5-1; 7 nucleotides line up with TRBD2. The CDR3 runs 15 residues. V dropped 0 bases and J dropped 5; count of bases not matched to a gene: 4. The germline V gene has CDR1 SGHRS and CDR2 YFSETQ. The CDR3 is CASSLVASGTGELFF. The CDR3 DNA is TGCGCCAGCAGCTTGGTGGCTAGCGGTACCGGGGAGCTGTTTTTT.

The chain combines TRBV11-2 with TRBJ2-4; TRBD2 is a possible D gene (7 bases). The CDR3 is 19 residues long. Per the germline V gene, CDR1 is SGHAT and CDR2 is FQNNGV. V lost 5 bases and J lost 0, with 23 bases in between. CDR3 nucleotide sequence: TGTGCCAGCAGCACCTACGGCGGGGGCGCGACAGTAGCCAAAAACATTCAGTACTTC. It codes for CASSTYGGGATVAKNIQYF.

The chain combines TRBV27 with TRBJ2-7; 9 nucleotides align to TRBD1. CDR1 and CDR2 from the germline V gene are MNHEY and SMNVEV (reference sequence). V lost 3 bases to trimming and J lost 7 bases; unmatched junction nucleotides: 10. The CDR3 has 15 residues. The CDR3 loop reads CASSFPGTGTGEQYF. The CDR3 DNA reads as TGTGCCAGCAGTTTCCCCGGGACAGGGACGGGGGAGCAGTACTTC.

Turning to this clone: Its ends do not fully match the called genes, so a read error is possible. The chain uses TRBV5-1 and TRBJ2-1; TRBD2 matches 11 bases. Looked up from germline, CDR1 is SGHRS and CDR2 is YFSETQ. This CDR3 region has 17 residues. The chain's CDR3 is CARSLPLLAGGYNEQFF. CDR3 sequence (DNA): TGCGCCAGAAGCTTGCCCCTCCTAGCGGGAGGTTACAATGAGCAGTTCTTC.

In its sample, this clone was seen once. The rearrangement links TRBV5-4 to TRBJ2-1, with D unclear. CDR1 and CDR2 (germline): SGHNT, YYREEE (reference sequence). The CDR3 is made up of 15 amino acids. Between the trimmed V and J ends, which lost 1 base and 0 bases, there was a span of 8 bases. The DNA of the CDR3 is TGTGCCAGCAGCTTGTTGCAGAACTCCTACAATGAGCAGTTCTTC. Amino acid sequence: CASSLLQNSYNEQFF.

The V gene is TRBV27, the J gene TRBJ2-7; a weak D match, TRBD2 (5 bases). This CDR3 has 14 amino acids. From germline, CDR1 is MNHEY and CDR2 SMNVEV (reference sequence). V dropped 1 base and J dropped 7 bases, with 14 bases sitting between them. As DNA, the CDR3 is TGTGCCAGCAGTTTATATCGGGGAACGAGTGAGCAGTACTTC. As protein: CASSLYRGTSEQYF.

The sample holds a few counts of this clone. The chain combines TRBV6-4 with TRBJ2-3; TRBD2 matches 11 bases. V was pared by 5 bases and J by 6 bases, with 7 bases of the junction left unmatched. The CDR3 covers 15 residues. Germline lookup yields CDR1 MRHNA and CDR2 SNTAGT. CDR3 amino acids: CASSRVAGGPDTQYF. Here the CDR3 DNA reads TGTGCCAGCAGTAGGGTAGCGGGAGGGCCCGATACGCAGTATTTT.

The rearrangement links TRBV19 to TRBJ2-1; D possibly corresponds to TRBD1 (6 bases). CDR1 is LNHDA and CDR2 is SQIVND in the germline V gene (reference sequence). The CDR3 consists of 10 residues. CDR3 nucleotides: TGTGCGACGCTACAGGGCAGGCAGTTCTTC. Encoded protein: CATLQGRQFF.

In this sample, this clone turned up a few times. The chain joins TRBV11-2 to TRBJ2-7; 8 positions match TRBD1. V dropped 5 bases and J dropped 5; count of bases not matched to a gene: 11. The CDR3 consists of 15 residues. Germline CDR1 SGHAT, CDR2 FQNNGV. The CDR3 loop reads CASSPKDRVGNEQYF. The CDR3 region has the DNA TGTGCCAGCAGCCCTAAGGACAGGGTAGGAAACGAGCAGTACTTC.

In this sample, this clone turned up a few times. V and J are TRBV7-9 and TRBJ1-2, with D hard to call. Germline V gives CDR1 SEHNR, CDR2 FQNEAQ (reference sequence). V was cut by 5 bases and J by 3 bases, with 13 bases left in between. The CDR3 is 14 residues long. Here the CDR3 DNA reads TGTGCCAGCAGCCCCCTAGAGCGATACTATGGCTACACCTTC. It yields the protein CASSPLERYYGYTF.

Concerning this clone: At the DNA level, this CDR3 is encoded by other sequences in the same sample as well. The chain uses TRBV28 and TRBJ2-7; no clear D. V dropped 3 bases and J dropped 3 bases, with 3 bases sitting between them. From germline, CDR1 is MDHEN and CDR2 SYDVKM. The CDR3 covers 11 residues. CDR3 coding DNA: TGTGCCAGCAGTTTGAACTACGAGCAGTACTTC. Amino acids: CASSLNYEQYF.

This sequence joins TRBV5-4 and TRBJ2-7; a weak D match, TRBD2 (5 bases). Trimming cost V 1 base and J 3 bases, with 5 bases left between them. The CDR3 runs 12 residues. The germline CDR1 and CDR2 sequences are SGHNT and YYREEE (reference sequence). The CDR3 DNA is TGTGCCAGCAGCTTGACTAGCTACGAGCAGTACTTC. Encoded protein: CASSLTSYEQYF.